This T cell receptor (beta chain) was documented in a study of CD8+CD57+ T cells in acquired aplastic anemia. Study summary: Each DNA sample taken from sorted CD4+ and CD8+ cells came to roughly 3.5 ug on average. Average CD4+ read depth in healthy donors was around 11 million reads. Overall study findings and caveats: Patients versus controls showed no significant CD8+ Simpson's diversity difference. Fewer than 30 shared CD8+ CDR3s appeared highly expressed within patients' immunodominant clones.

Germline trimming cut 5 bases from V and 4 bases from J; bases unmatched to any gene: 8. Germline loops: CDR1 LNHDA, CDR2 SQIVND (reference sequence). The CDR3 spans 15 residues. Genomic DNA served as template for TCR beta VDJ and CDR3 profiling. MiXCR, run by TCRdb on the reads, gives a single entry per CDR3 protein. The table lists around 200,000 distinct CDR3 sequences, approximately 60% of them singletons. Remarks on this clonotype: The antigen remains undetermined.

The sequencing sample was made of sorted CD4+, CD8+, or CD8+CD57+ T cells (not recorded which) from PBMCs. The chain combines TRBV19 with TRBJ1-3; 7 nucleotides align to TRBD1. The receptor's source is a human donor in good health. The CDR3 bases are TGTGCCAGTAGTCCCCGGCCGACAGGGGGAAACACCATATATTTT. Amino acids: CASSPRPTGGNTIYF.